The subject of this entry is one T cell receptor beta chain. Its antigen is undetermined. Sequencing was done on patients that had shown CD8+CD57+ cell expansion by flow cytometry. Blood came from patients not yet given any therapy. CDR3 length equals 12 residues. Germline V gene data show CDR1 as DFQATT and CDR2 as SNEGSKA (reference sequence). Trimming shortened V by 6 bases and J by 4 bases, and 10 bases separated the two germline ends. This sample was taken from a study of CD8+CD57+ T cells in acquired aplastic anemia. Overall study context: Mean yield of DNA from sorted CD4+ and CD8+ cells was around 3 ug.

Study-level findings and limits: Researchers reported that CD8+ Simpson's diversity was not significantly different in patients versus controls. Both patients and controls carried the same twenty-nine CD8+ CDR3 sequences.

Genomic DNA provided the template from which TCR beta VDJ and CDR3 profiles were obtained. TCRdb redid the calling of the reads with MiXCR, one entry per CDR3 protein. The table has about 180,000 distinct CDR3 sequences, about three fifths seen once. The sequenced sample consisted of sorted CD4+, CD8+, or CD8+CD57+ T cells (not recorded which) from PBMCs. The chain carries TRBV20-1 and TRBJ1-5; the D is unclear. This receptor was taken from a human donor with aplastic anemia. The CDR3 bases are TGCAGTGCCAAGAACGGGAATCAGCCCCAGCATTTT. Encoded protein: CSAKNGNQPQHF.